A selection of T cell receptor beta chains follows, all from one sample in a study of blood T cell repertoires in COVID-19. Assay: immunoSEQ multiplex PCR; the TCRdb copy retains only in-frame clones and omits some. Altogether about 55,000 clones are present, around 83% being singletons, with the ten largest covering 15% to 20%. The sample taken for sequencing was peripheral blood. Every receptor here comes from a human donor in a cohort sampled during active COVID-19. Each CDR3 is given with its conserved first and last residue. The D gene is left open where the match is weak. Size is omitted from some rows. Given values are once, few, many or a class for expanded clones.

size,V,J,D,CDR3,DNA
NA,TRBV29-1,TRBJ1-1,TRBD1,CSVRGQGAGTEAFF,TGCAGCGTCCGCGGACAGGGGGCAGGCACTGAAGCTTTCTTT
NA,TRBV6-1,TRBJ1-2,NA,CASSEMAFYGYTF,TGTGCCAGCAGTGAAATGGCCTTTTATGGCTACACCTTC
NA,TRBV24-1,TRBJ2-7,NA,CATSDTDKPYEQYF,TGTGCCACCAGTGATACGGACAAGCCCTACGAGCAGTACTTC
NA,TRBV6-1,TRBJ1-2,TRBD1,CASSEQGASLSYGYTF,TGTGCCAGCAGTGAACAGGGGGCGAGTCTCAGCTATGGCTACACCTTC
NA,TRBV5-1,TRBJ2-6,TRBD1,CASSLELQGASGANVLTF,TGCGCCAGCAGCTTGGAGTTGCAGGGGGCCTCTGGGGCCAACGTCCTGACTTTC
NA,TRBV19,TRBJ1-2,NA,CASSSPGFYGYTF,TGTGCCAGTAGTAGCCCAGGATTCTATGGCTACACCTTC
NA,TRBV18,TRBJ2-5,NA,CASSPPSPGQETQYF,TGTGCCAGCTCACCACCAAGTCCCGGTCAAGAGACCCAGTACTTC
NA,TRBV5-4,TRBJ2-5,NA,CASSTGREETQYF,TGTGCCAGCAGCACCGGCAGGGAAGAGACCCAGTACTTC
NA,TRBV27,TRBJ1-2,TRBD1,CASSIGTGKYGYTF,TGTGCCAGCAGTATAGGGACAGGGAAATATGGCTACACCTTC
NA,TRBV7-9,TRBJ1-2,NA,CASSPQGNYGYTF,TGTGCCAGCAGCCCCCAGGGGAACTATGGCTACACCTTC
NA,TRBV19,TRBJ1-2,TRBD1,CASSTPGQGAIYGYTF,TGTGCCAGTAGTACGCCGGGACAGGGGGCAATCTATGGCTACACCTTC
NA,TRBV5-6,TRBJ1-4,TRBD1,CASSLETGATEKLFF,TGTGCCAGCAGCCTCGAGACAGGGGCTACGGAAAAACTGTTTTTT
NA,TRBV5-6,TRBJ1-6,NA,CASSLDLGGSYNSPLHF,TGTGCCAGCAGCTTGGATCTGGGAGGATCCTATAATTCACCCCTCCACTTT
NA,TRBV30,TRBJ1-2,NA,CAWRGDRKDGYTF,TGTGCCTGGAGGGGCGACAGGAAAGATGGCTACACCTTC
NA,TRBV7-6,TRBJ1-2,TRBD1,CASSLTQGASRGYTF,TGTGCCAGCAGCTTAACGCAGGGGGCAAGTCGGGGCTACACCTTC
NA,TRBV5-6,TRBJ1-3,NA,CASSFVQGAGNTIYF,TGTGCCAGCAGCTTCGTACAAGGGGCTGGAAACACCATATATTTT
few,TRBV6-1,TRBJ1-2,NA,CASSAAGGDGYTF,TGTGCCAGCAGTGCAGCTGGAGGGGACGGCTACACCTTC
NA,TRBV15,TRBJ1-5,NA,CATMANSNQPQHF,TGTGCCACCATGGCCAATAGCAATCAGCCCCAGCATTTT
NA,TRBV5-1,TRBJ2-7,NA,CASSNGASSYEQYF,TGCGCCAGCAGCAATGGGGCTTCCTCCTACGAGCAGTACTTC
NA,TRBV2,TRBJ2-5,TRBD2,CASSAGLAGETQYF,TGTGCCAGCAGTGCAGGACTAGCGGGAGAGACCCAGTACTTC
NA,TRBV2,TRBJ1-6,TRBD1,CASSSDRVNSPLHF,TGTGCCAGCAGTTCGGACAGGGTAAATTCACCCCTCCACTTT
NA,TRBV16,TRBJ1-1,NA,CASSQSPRAFEAFF,TGTGCCAGCAGCCAATCACCCCGAGCCTTTGAAGCTTTCTTT
NA,TRBV10-3,TRBJ1-3,NA,CAIQQDHSGNTIYF,TGTGCCATTCAACAGGACCACTCTGGAAACACCATATATTTT
NA,TRBV5-1,TRBJ1-2,NA,CASSLGDYGYTF,TGCGCCAGCAGCTTGGGAGACTATGGCTACACCTTC
few,TRBV2,TRBJ2-2,NA,CASSRFGELFF,TGTGCCAGCAGTCGGTTCGGGGAGCTGTTTTTT
NA,TRBV9,TRBJ2-7,NA,CASSRQAPSYEQYF,TGTGCCAGCAGCCGACAAGCTCCCTCCTACGAGCAGTACTTC
NA,TRBV5-1,TRBJ1-4,NA,CASRESMINEKLFF,TGCGCCAGCAGGGAGAGCATGATTAATGAAAAACTGTTTTTT
NA,TRBV5-6,TRBJ1-5,NA,CASSLQLYSNQPQHF,TGTGCCAGCAGCTTGCAGTTATATAGCAATCAGCCCCAGCATTTT
NA,TRBV6-6,TRBJ2-5,NA,CASRGGGIETQYF,TGTGCCAGCAGAGGGGGTGGGATAGAGACCCAGTACTTC
NA,TRBV30,TRBJ1-6,TRBD1,CAWSVRGQGDSPLHF,TGTGCCTGGAGTGTACGGGGACAGGGCGATTCACCCCTCCACTTT
NA,TRBV19,TRBJ1-5,NA,CASSIPNRRDQPQHF,TGTGCCAGTAGTATTCCCAACCGGAGGGATCAGCCCCAGCATTTT
NA,TRBV7-3,TRBJ2-7,TRBD1,CASSSQGQSEQYF,TGTGCCAGCAGCTCACAGGGGCAGAGCGAGCAGTACTTC
NA,TRBV5-5,TRBJ2-2,TRBD1,CASSPHTGGVLTGELFF,TGTGCCAGCAGCCCACACACAGGGGGCGTATTGACCGGGGAGCTGTTTTTT
NA,TRBV7-3,TRBJ1-2,NA,CAPHGGPDGYTF,TGTGCCCCACACGGGGGGCCTGATGGCTACACCTTC
NA,TRBV30,TRBJ1-5,NA,CAWRATGQQPQHF,TGTGCCTGGAGGGCCACAGGGCAGCAGCCCCAGCATTTT
NA,TRBV5-1,TRBJ2-1,TRBD2,CASSPGLAEGYEQFF,TGCGCCAGCAGCCCGGGACTAGCGGAGGGCTATGAGCAGTTCTTC
NA,TRBV7-9,TRBJ2-2,TRBD1,CASSPQGPGELFF,TGTGCCAGCAGCCCACAGGGGCCCGGGGAGCTGTTTTTT
NA,TRBV5-1,TRBJ2-7,NA,CASSWGTGREQYF,TGCGCCAGCAGCTGGGGGACTGGGCGCGAGCAGTACTTC
NA,TRBV12-3/TRBV12-4,TRBJ1-3,NA,CASLTMSGNTIYF,TGTGCCAGCCTCACTATGTCTGGAAACACCATATATTTT
NA,TRBV25-1,TRBJ1-2,NA,CASSESRSGGAALNGYTF,TGTGCCAGCAGTGAATCTCGATCGGGGGGTGCGGCGCTTAATGGCTACACCTTC
NA,TRBV28,TRBJ2-2,TRBD1,CASSWDRLQAGELFF,TGTGCCAGCAGTTGGGACAGGCTCCAAGCCGGGGAGCTGTTTTTT
NA,TRBV4-1,TRBJ2-4,NA,CASSQVETVNIQYF,TGCGCCAGCAGCCAAGTAGAGACAGTAAACATTCAGTACTTC
NA,TRBV19,TRBJ1-1,NA,CASSMAGDAEAFF,TGTGCCAGTAGTATGGCCGGGGATGCTGAAGCTTTCTTT